This TCR beta chain was retrieved from a study of T-cell reconstitution after alpha-beta-depleted transplantation in children. A TCRbeta library incorporating unique molecular identifiers was prepared. From the PCR reads, TCRdb called clonotypes with MiXCR, one entry per CDR3 protein. In the table there are about 440,000 distinct CDR3 sequences, around 46% of which are singletons. CDR1 is SNHLY and CDR2 is FYNNEI in the germline V gene. V lost 6 bases to trimming and J lost 0 bases; unmatched junction nucleotides: 5. The CDR3 is 15 residues long. This clonotype was seen only a few times. The genes are TRBV2 and TRBJ2-1; 7 nucleotides agree with TRBD2. This sequence originates from a girl aged 2 to 9 with aplastic anemia, due to receive a stem cell transplant. The sequences come from PBMCs, collected before TCRalphabeta/CD19-depleted stem cell transplant. The CDR3 DNA sequence: TGTGCCAGCAGGGGAGGGCGGGCCTCCTACAATGAGCAGTTCTTC. It specifies CASRGGRASYNEQFF.